Presented here are 21 T cell receptor beta chains from one specimen sequenced in a study of vaccination and CD4 T cells after COVID-19. These receptors have no identified antigens. The treatment: roughly 10-day PBMC culture with coronavirus spike peptide pools or control peptides (ViraFEST assay). During the years 2011-2018, before the COVID-19 pandemic, the unexposed donor's CD4+ T cells were collected. Cultured CD4+ T cells had their DNA profiled by the Oncomine TCR Beta short-read assay. TCRdb re-derived calls from the PCR reads in MiXCR, one entry per CDR3 protein. The table has under 9,000 distinct CDR3 sequences, about two thirds seen once. What was sequenced was CD4+ T cells from blood, cultured in vitro. These receptors were obtained from a human donor in good health.

In its sample, this clonotype was seen a few times. The chain recombines TRBV6-2 or TRBV6-3 with TRBJ2-1; D is unclear. V was clipped by 4 bases and J by 8 bases, with 18 bases between them. Germline V lookup: CDR1 MNHEY, CDR2 SVGEGT. The CDR3 is 15 residues long. CDR3 nucleotide sequence: TGTGCCAGCAGTTCGCGACTCGGGCCCCGAGATGAGCAGTTCTTC. This gives the protein CASSSRLGPRDEQFF.

The CDR3 DNA is TGTGCCAGCAGTTTTACTGGGGCTTGGGTCGGGACCGGGTCTAATCAAGCTTTCTTT. Its translation is CASSFTGAWVGTGSNQAFF. The chain is built from TRBV27 and TRBJ1-1, with TRBD1 as a possible D gene (5 bases). V was pared by 3 bases and J by 9 bases, with 32 bases between. This CDR3 spans 19 amino acids. CDR1 and CDR2 from the germline V gene are MNHEY and SMNVEV (reference sequence).

V usage is TRBV20-1 and J usage is TRBJ1-5, with no clear D. The CDR3 has 13 amino acids. CDR1 and CDR2 (germline): DFQATT, SNEGSKA (reference sequence). The germline V and J ends were trimmed by 8 bases and 6 bases, with 17 bases remaining between them. CDR3 DNA sequence: TGCAGTACTATACGGGGAGGCGGTCAGCCCCAGCATTTT. This encodes CSTIRGGGQPQHF.

The gene calls are TRBV6-5 and TRBJ1-5; D may be TRBD1 (6 bases). V lost 1 base and J lost 7, with 11 bases in between. Germline values: CDR1 MNHEY, CDR2 SVGAGI. The CDR3 loop spans 14 amino acids. The CDR3 DNA reads as TGTGCCAGCAGTTACTACCAGGGGCAACAGCCCCAGCATTTT. It translates to CASSYYQGQQPQHF.

This clonotype occurred a few times. The gene calls are TRBV27 and TRBJ2-2; D perhaps matches TRBD2 (6 bases). Germline assignment: CDR1 MNHEY and CDR2 SMNVEV (reference sequence). Trimming stripped 3 bases from V and 5 bases from J, with 13 bases between. The CDR3 has 15 residues. The DNA for the CDR3 is TGTGCCAGCAGTTTTCGCCCCGGGAGAACCGGGGAGCTGTTTTTT. Protein: CASSFRPGRTGELFF.

The chain combines TRBV7-6 with TRBJ2-2, with D maybe TRBD2 (6 bases). Deletions cut 5 bases from V and 4 bases from J, with 17 bases between. The germline gives CDR1 SGHVS, CDR2 FNYEAQ. The CDR3 is 16 amino acids. The CDR3 is CASSPRRRGGTGELFF. In nucleotides, the CDR3 is TGTGCCAGCAGCCCCCGGCGGAGGGGAGGCACCGGGGAGCTGTTTTTT.

This chain links TRBV6-5 with TRBJ2-3; 9 bases are shared with TRBD1. The length of the CDR3 is 16 residues. Trimming cost V 4 bases and J 0 bases; bases outside gene matches: 5. Per the germline V gene, CDR1 is MNHEY and CDR2 is SVGAGI. As DNA, the CDR3 is TGTGCCAGCAGTTCCCACAGGGGGCTAAGCACAGATACGCAGTATTTT. Translating gives CASSSHRGLSTDTQYF.

This clonotype has a handful of counts. The chain links TRBV27 to TRBJ1-5; D is unclear. Germline values: CDR1 MNHEY, CDR2 SMNVEV (reference sequence). With 7 bases removed from V and 14 bases from J, the gap between germline ends came to 27 bases. CDR3 size: 15 residues. CDR3 nucleotides: TGTGCCAGCAAAGTTAGCCCCTTTGCCTGGTCTGTGGAGCATTTT. This codes for CASKVSPFAWSVEHF.

V gene TRBV10-1 combines with J gene TRBJ2-3; TRBD2 might be the D (5 bases). CDR1 and CDR2 from the germline V gene are WNHNN and SYGVQD (reference sequence). This CDR3 comprises 13 residues. The V end was cut by 0 bases, the J end by 5 bases, with 6 bases between. The CDR3 spells CASSESGKDTQYF. Written as DNA, the CDR3 is TGCGCCAGCAGTGAGTCCGGGAAAGATACGCAGTATTTT.

J is TRBJ1-2 and V is TRBV6-1; TRBD1 matches at 7 bases. CDR3 length: 12 residues. In germline, CDR1 is MNHNS, CDR2 SASEGT. V dropped 2 bases and J dropped 10; count of bases not matched to a gene: 4. CDR3 sequence reads: CASSEHRGAYTF. In nucleotides, the CDR3 is TGTGCCAGCAGTGAACACAGGGGAGCCTACACCTTC.

The chain employs TRBV7-2 and TRBJ1-5; D ambiguous. V was clipped by 3 bases and J by 1 base, with 4 bases between them. The germline CDR1 and CDR2 sequences are SGHTA and FQGNSA. The CDR3 extends over 13 amino acids. The CDR3 region is CASSFWSNQPQHF. In DNA, the CDR3 is TGTGCCAGCAGCTTTTGGAGCAATCAGCCCCAGCATTTT.

This clonotype was observed a handful of times. The V gene is TRBV6-1, the J gene TRBJ2-5; D possibly corresponds to TRBD1 (5 bases). The CDR3 covers 13 residues. V was cut by 6 bases and J by 13 bases, with 21 bases left in between. Germline V CDR1 and CDR2: MNHNS, SASEGT. CDR3 protein: CASRGQGRSAWYF. The CDR3 DNA follows: TGTGCCAGCAGGGGGCAGGGTCGGTCTGCTTGGTACTTC.

The chain is built from TRBV6-4 and TRBJ2-5; 10 bases agree with TRBD2. J lost 5 bases, V lost 3 bases, and 6 bases had no gene match. CDR3 length: 15 residues. Looked up from germline, CDR1 is MRHNA and CDR2 is SNTAGT. The DNA for the CDR3 is TGTGCCAGCAGTGAGCTAGCGGGAGCGGCTGAGACCCAGTACTTC. Amino acid sequence: CASSELAGAAETQYF.

This chain joins TRBV10-3 and TRBJ2-3; D uncertain. The CDR3 consists of 16 residues. Per germline, CDR1 ENHRY and CDR2 SYGVKD. Deletions cut 11 bases from V and 4 bases from J, with 25 bases between. The CDR3 bases are TGTGCCCCCCCCCCAGACGGCGTGGGATCCCCAGATACGCAGTATTTT. Encoded protein: CAPPPDGVGSPDTQYF.

This clonotype appeared once. The chain carries TRBV20-1 and TRBJ2-1; D could derive from TRBD1 or TRBD2 (6 bases each). Trimming removed 6 bases from V and 13 bases from J, with 13 bases in between. Per germline, CDR1 DFQATT and CDR2 SNEGSKA (reference sequence). This CDR3 has 10 amino acids. CDR3: CSALRGDQFF. The DNA of the CDR3 is TGCAGTGCGCTGAGGGGGGATCAGTTCTTC.

This clonotype appeared a few times. At one boundary the junction diverges from the germline segment, which might be a read error. The V and J genes are TRBV15 and TRBJ1-2, with D uncertain. Germline V lookup: CDR1 LNHNV, CDR2 YYDKDF (reference sequence). The CDR3 sequence is 12 residues long. CDR3 amino acids: CATSRDRYGYTF. The CDR3 DNA reads TGTGCCACCAGCCGAGACCGCTATGGCTACACCTTC.

The chain recombines TRBV29-1 with TRBJ1-2; no clear D. CDR3 length: 11 amino acids. Germline CDR1 is SQVTM and CDR2 is ANQGSEA. V lost 4 bases to trimming and J lost 5 bases, with 8 bases between them. The CDR3 sequence: CSVVTVYGYTF. The CDR3 DNA reads TGCAGCGTTGTTACAGTTTATGGCTACACCTTC.

This clonotype was detected only a few times. CDR3 DNA: TGTGCCAGCAGCCCCGGCGGTTACACAGATACGCAGTATTTT. Translating it yields CASSPGGYTDTQYF. V usage is TRBV12-3 or TRBV12-4 and J usage is TRBJ2-3; D is unresolved. V dropped 6 bases and J dropped 2 bases, with 12 bases sitting between them. The CDR3 contains 14 residues.

V is TRBV30 and J is TRBJ1-2; no clear D. The CDR3 is 11 residues long. V lost 6 bases to trimming and J lost 7 bases, with 12 bases between them. Germline V gene data show CDR1 as GTSNPN and CDR2 as SVGIG (reference sequence). CDR3 sequence reads: CACFEAPGYTF. The CDR3 nucleotides read TGTGCCTGCTTCGAAGCCCCTGGCTACACCTTC. Full variable domain (remainder filled in from reference TRBV30 and TRBJ1-2): SQTIHQWPATLVQPVGSPLSLECTVEGTSNPNLYWYRQAAGRGLQLLFYSVGIGQISSEVPQNLSASRPQDRQFILSSKKLLLSDSGFYLCACFEAPGYTFGSGTRLTVV.

This clonotype has more than one count but fewer than ten. The chain links TRBV28 to TRBJ1-1; D ambiguous. Trimming cost V 3 bases and J 7 bases, with 6 bases left between them. The germline gives CDR1 MDHEN, CDR2 SYDVKM. The CDR3 covers 11 residues. Here the CDR3 reads CASSFWGEAFF. The CDR3 nucleotides read TGTGCCAGCAGTTTCTGGGGTGAAGCTTTCTTT.

J is TRBJ1-3 and V is TRBV5-6; no clear D. Germline V CDR1 and CDR2: SGHDT, YYEEEE. This CDR3 is 12 amino acids long. V was trimmed by 1 base and J by 4 bases, leaving 3 bases between them. CDR3 coding DNA: TGTGCCAGCAGCTTGCGAGGAAACACCATATATTTT. Translated, it gives CASSLRGNTIYF.